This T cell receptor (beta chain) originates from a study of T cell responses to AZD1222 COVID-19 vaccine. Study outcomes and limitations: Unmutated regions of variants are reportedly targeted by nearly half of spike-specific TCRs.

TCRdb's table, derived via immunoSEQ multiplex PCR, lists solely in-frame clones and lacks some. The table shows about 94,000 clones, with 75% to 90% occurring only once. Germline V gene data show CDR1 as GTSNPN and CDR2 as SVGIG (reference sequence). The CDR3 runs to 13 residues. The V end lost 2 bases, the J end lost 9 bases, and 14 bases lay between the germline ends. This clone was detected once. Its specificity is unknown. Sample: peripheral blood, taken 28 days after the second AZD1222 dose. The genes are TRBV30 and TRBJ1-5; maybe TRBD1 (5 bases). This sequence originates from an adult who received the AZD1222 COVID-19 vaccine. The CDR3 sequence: CAWSQEGISPQHF. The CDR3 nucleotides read TGTGCCTGGAGTCAGGAGGGGATATCGCCCCAGCATTTT.